The source of this TCR beta chain is a study of Graves' ophthalmopathy and Graves' hyperthyroidism. Study-level findings and limits: This model predicted ophthalmopathy progression (sensitivity around 71%, specificity 72% to 80%).

This CDR3 spans 14 amino acids. V was trimmed by 5 bases and J by 7 bases, leaving 14 bases between them. Germline V gene data show CDR1 as SNHLY and CDR2 as FYNNEI. RNA transcripts provided the template for amplifying TCR beta CDR3 regions. First-round RT-PCR with HTBI primers preceded a second-round multiplex PCR. TCRdb used MiXCR to reprocess the multiplex PCR reads, holding one entry per CDR3 protein. The sample lists more than 1,000,000 distinct CDR3 sequences, about two fifths seen once, with 8.5% to 14% in the top ten. With regard to this clonotype: Its antigen is still unknown.

People with hyperthyroidism were aged 18 to 65 and newly diagnosed, under 2 months' duration. Other autoimmune disease, uncontrolled infection, pregnancy and lactation led to exclusion. Clinicians diagnosed using symptoms, serum thyroxine, TRAb, thyroid ultrasound and orbital computed tomography. The sequenced sample was peripheral blood or thyroid tissue (not recorded which). V gene TRBV2 combines with J gene TRBJ1-4; D is ambiguous. This receptor was taken from an adult man with Graves' hyperthyroidism. The DNA for the CDR3 is TGTGCCAGCAGTTCGTCCTTGTCGGCTGAAAAACTGTTTTTT. Protein product: CASSSSLSAEKLFF.